This TCR beta chain is from a study of blood T cell repertoires in COVID-19 (dated by TCRdb to the early 2020s). Turning to the overall study: Samples covering the acute and convalescent phases of COVID-19 were provided by collaborators in the United States, Italy and Spain. The prospective study material was composed of cDNA or gDNA derived from T cells, B-cell-depleted T cells, or PBMCs. Where available, HLA class I and class II types were obtained from metadata supplied by the sample provider rather than from assay-based typing. Deeply sampled blood TCRbeta repertoires from subjects exposed to, actively infected with, or recovered from COVID-19 were included in the dataset. The samples were drawn from two sources: the first 160 participants of the ongoing ImmuneRACE study, and fewer than 1,500 subjects contributed by 6 global collaborators. The repertoires were released in a freely available public database meant as a resource for research on the immune response to SARS-CoV-2. A de-identified subject ID, COVID-19 status, age in years and sex were almost always included in the sample metadata.

Each collaborating institution followed its own protocols to collect whole blood in K2EDTA tubes. For TCRbeta analysis, collaborators shipped samples as frozen whole blood, isolated PBMCs, or DNA extracted from either of those sample types. General conclusions and limits of the study: The quantity of clinical and demographic metadata differed by source and by participant and was supplied without curation.

Trimming removed 3 bases from V and 11 bases from J, leaving 13 bases between the germline ends. Taken from the germline V gene, the CDR1 and CDR2 loops are KGHDR and SFDVKD. The CDR3 contains 13 residues, cysteine and phenylalanine counted. Only the CDR3 portion is preserved as DNA: 39 bases, with reading frame beginning at the first base. Worth noting for this clone: It has no known antigen specificity. The sample holds no much larger clone one base away, and base qualities are not on file.

The immunoSEQ Assay, a bias-controlled multiplex PCR, was used to amplify TCRbeta CDR3 regions from genomic DNA. In the authors' own workflow: Nucleated cell counts per sample were estimated from amplification of reference gene primers within the assay. To quantify the absolute abundance of each unique TCRbeta CDR3 rearrangement, sequence reads were collapsed and filtered. For each sample, productive Simpson clonality was calculated as the square root of Simpson's diversity index across productive rearrangements. The table was pulled from immuneACCESS by TCRdb, which kept in-frame rearrangements only. Such tables lose some clones; where checked, under half of the loss comes from unresolved V genes, and the rest has no known cause. V, J and clone size derive from that table, while D and trimming were established from the DNA sequence. This sample gives about 210,000 clones in total; more than 75% of them show up just once. The top ten clonotypes cover around 5% of the sample.

This clonotype originated in a woman older than 75 with acute or convalescent COVID-19. The sample consisted of peripheral blood. The chain uses TRBV24-1 and TRBJ1-5; the D gene assignment is ambiguous. The DNA reads as follows: TGTGCCACCAGTGATGGGCTACTCGGGACCCAGCATTTT. Its protein is CATSDGLLGTQHF.